This T cell receptor (beta chain) emerged from a study of blood T cell repertoires in COVID-19. This CDR3 spans 12 amino acids. The V gene's germline CDR1 is MDHEN and CDR2 SYDVKM. Trimming removed 3 bases from V and 4 bases from J, with 6 bases in between. Authors' processing steps: Amplification of reference gene primers was used by the study to estimate nucleated cell counts. Repertoires were generated with immunoSEQ multiplex PCR, while TCRdb's copy carries only in-frame clones and drops some. The DNA was the basis for D and trimming; V, J and clone size are from that table. This table holds roughly 300,000 clones, 80% to 95% found once. Individuals drawn from 20 to 25 US areas were roughly 18 to 95 years old. Cohorts were assigned according to the clinical history that participants reported.

The TCR comes from a woman aged 25 to 45 who had recovered from COVID-19. This chain joins TRBV28 and TRBJ1-2, with no clear D. Sequencing was performed on PBMCs or T cells enriched from blood (not recorded which). CDR3: CASSFLSYGYTF. For the CDR3, the DNA is TGTGCCAGCAGTTTCCTGAGCTATGGCTACACCTTC.